Below, one T cell receptor beta chain is given with its context. What it recognizes is unknown. TCRdb reprocessed the reads via MiXCR and lists one record per CDR3 protein. The sample carries about a million distinct CDR3 sequences, about 33% recorded once. The entry originates in a study of T cell repertoires in cytomegalovirus infection. V was cut by 0 bases and J by 4 bases, with 13 bases left in between. CDR1 and CDR2 (germline): SGHDT, YYEEEE. This CDR3 region has 15 residues. The sample consisted of cultured CD8+ T cells from PBMCs, taken from culture after CMV antigen stimulation. The rearrangement uses TRBV5-6 and TRBJ1-2; D is uncertain. The TCR comes from a human donor in good health (CMV status not recorded). Some clones in this sample may be carry-over from other donors' samples. The DNA for the CDR3 is TGTGCCAGCAGCTTGGATAGGGTACGCTTCTATGGCTACACCTTC. This gives the protein CASSLDRVRFYGYTF.